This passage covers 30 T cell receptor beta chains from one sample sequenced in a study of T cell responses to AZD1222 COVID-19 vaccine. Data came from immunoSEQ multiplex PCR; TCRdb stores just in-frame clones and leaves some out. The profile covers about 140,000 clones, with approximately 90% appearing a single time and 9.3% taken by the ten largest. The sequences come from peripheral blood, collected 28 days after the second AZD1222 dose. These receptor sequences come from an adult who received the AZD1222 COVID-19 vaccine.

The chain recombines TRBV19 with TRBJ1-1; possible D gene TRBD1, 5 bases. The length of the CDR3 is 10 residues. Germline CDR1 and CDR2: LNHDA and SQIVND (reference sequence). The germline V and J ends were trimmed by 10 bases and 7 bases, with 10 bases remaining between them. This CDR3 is CATWGSEAFF. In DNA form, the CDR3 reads TGTGCCACGTGGGGCAGTGAAGCTTTCTTT.

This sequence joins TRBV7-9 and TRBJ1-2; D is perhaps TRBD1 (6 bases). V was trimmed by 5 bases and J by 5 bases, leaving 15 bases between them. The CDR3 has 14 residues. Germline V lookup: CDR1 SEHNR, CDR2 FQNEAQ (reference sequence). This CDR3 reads CASSPRGGVYGYTF. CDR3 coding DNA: TGTGCCAGCAGCCCAAGGGGGGGTGTTTATGGCTACACCTTC.

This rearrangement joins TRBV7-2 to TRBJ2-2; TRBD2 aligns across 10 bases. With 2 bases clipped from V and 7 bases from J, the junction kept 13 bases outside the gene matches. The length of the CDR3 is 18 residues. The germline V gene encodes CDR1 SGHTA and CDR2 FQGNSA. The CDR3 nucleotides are TGTGCCAGCAGCTTACCCGCTAGCGGGAGAGGGAGGGACGGGGAGCTGTTTTTT. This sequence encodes CASSLPASGRGRDGELFF.

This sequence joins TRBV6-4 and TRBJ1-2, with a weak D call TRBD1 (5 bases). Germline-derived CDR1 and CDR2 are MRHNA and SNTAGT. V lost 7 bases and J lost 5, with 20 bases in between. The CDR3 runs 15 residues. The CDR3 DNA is TGTGCCAGCAAAGGTATAGGGAATGGGGCATATGGCTACACCTTC. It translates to CASKGIGNGAYGYTF.

The CDR3: CASKRNGLINYGYTF. The CDR3 DNA reads TGTGCCAGCAAAAGGAACGGTCTCATTAACTATGGCTACACCTTC. The chain employs TRBV6-5 and TRBJ1-2; D is ambiguous. Trimming took 7 bases from V and 1 from J, leaving 16 bases between them. Per germline, CDR1 MNHEY and CDR2 SVGAGI. The CDR3 contains 15 residues.

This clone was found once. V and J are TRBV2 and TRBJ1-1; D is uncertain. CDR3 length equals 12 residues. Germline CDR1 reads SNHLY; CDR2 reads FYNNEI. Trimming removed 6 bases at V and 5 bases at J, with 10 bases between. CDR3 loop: CASSFFETEAFF. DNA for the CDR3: TGTGCCAGCAGCTTTTTTGAGACTGAAGCTTTCTTT.

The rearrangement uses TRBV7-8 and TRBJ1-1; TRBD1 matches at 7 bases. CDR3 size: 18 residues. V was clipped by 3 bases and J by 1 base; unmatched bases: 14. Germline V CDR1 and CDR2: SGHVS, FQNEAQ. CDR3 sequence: CASSLARGTELRNTEAFF. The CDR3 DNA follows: TGTGCCAGCAGCTTGGCTAGGGGGACAGAGCTCAGGAACACTGAAGCTTTCTTT. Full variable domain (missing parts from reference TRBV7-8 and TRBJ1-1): GAGVSQSPRYKVAKRGQDVALRCDPISGHVSLFWYQQALGQGPEFLTYFQNEAQLDKSGLPSDRFFAERPEGSVSTLKIQRTQQEDSAVYLCASSLARGTELRNTEAFFGQGTRLTVV.

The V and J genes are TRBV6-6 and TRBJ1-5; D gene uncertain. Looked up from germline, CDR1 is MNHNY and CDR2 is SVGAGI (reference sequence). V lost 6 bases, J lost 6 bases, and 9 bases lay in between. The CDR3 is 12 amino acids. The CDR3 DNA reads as TGTGCCAGCAGGGCACTGGGTCAGCCCCAGCATTTT. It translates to CASRALGQPQHF.

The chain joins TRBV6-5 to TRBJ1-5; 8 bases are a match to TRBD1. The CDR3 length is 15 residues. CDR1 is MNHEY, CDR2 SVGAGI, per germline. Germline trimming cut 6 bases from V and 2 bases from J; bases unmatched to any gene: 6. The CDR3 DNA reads TGTGCCAGCAGGTCGGACAGGGAAGGCAATCAGCCCCAGCATTTT. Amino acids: CASRSDREGNQPQHF.

CDR3 sequence reads: CASSIRGGYGYTF. CDR3 bases: TGTGCCAGCAGTATCAGGGGCGGCTATGGCTACACCTTC. The chain is built from TRBV12-3 or TRBV12-4 and TRBJ1-2; perhaps TRBD1 as D (6 bases). V shed 5 bases and J shed 4 bases, with 11 bases lying between them. The CDR3 runs to 13 residues.

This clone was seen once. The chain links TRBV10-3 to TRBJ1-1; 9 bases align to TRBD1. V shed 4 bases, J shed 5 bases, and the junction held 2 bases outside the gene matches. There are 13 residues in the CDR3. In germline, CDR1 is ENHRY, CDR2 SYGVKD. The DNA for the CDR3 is TGTGCCATCAGTGTGACAGGGGGAACTGAAGCTTTCTTT. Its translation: CAISVTGGTEAFF.

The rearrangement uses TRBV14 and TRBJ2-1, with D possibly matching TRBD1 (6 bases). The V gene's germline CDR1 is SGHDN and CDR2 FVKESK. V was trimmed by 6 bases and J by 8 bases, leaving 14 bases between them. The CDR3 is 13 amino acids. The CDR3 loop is CASSQQGWDEQFF. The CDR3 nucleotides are TGTGCCAGCAGTCAACAGGGTTGGGATGAGCAGTTCTTC.

CDR3: CSAGGGGPNTEAFF. The DNA for the CDR3 is TGCAGCGCTGGCGGGGGGGGACCGAACACTGAAGCTTTCTTT. This chain links TRBV29-1 with TRBJ1-1; perhaps TRBD1 as D (5 bases). Germline loops: CDR1 SQVTM, CDR2 ANQGSEA. The CDR3 extends over 14 amino acids. Trimming pared 7 bases from V and 1 base from J, leaving 16 bases between. Together with reference TRBV29-1 and TRBJ1-1, the CDR3 gives the full variable domain: SAVISQKPSRDICQRGTSLTIQCQVDSQVTMMFWYRQQPGQSLTLIATANQGSEATYESGFVIDKFPISRPNLTFSTLTVSNMSPEDSSIYLCSAGGGGPNTEAFFGQGTRLTVV.

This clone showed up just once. CDR3 sequence: CASSVEGAPNQPQHF. In DNA, the CDR3 is TGTGCCAGCAGCGTAGAGGGGGCCCCCAATCAGCCCCAGCATTTT. This chain connects TRBV9 to TRBJ1-5; the match to TRBD1 covers 7 bases. Germline CDR1 reads SGDLS; CDR2 reads YYNGEE. With 0 bases clipped from V and 3 bases from J, the junction kept 3 bases outside the gene matches. This CDR3 has 15 residues.

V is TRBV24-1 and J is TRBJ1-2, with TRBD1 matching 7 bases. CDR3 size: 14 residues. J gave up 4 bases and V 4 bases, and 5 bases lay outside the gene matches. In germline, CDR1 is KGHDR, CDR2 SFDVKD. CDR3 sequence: CATSEGQITYGYTF. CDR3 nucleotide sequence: TGTGCCACCAGTGAGGGACAGATCACCTATGGCTACACCTTC.

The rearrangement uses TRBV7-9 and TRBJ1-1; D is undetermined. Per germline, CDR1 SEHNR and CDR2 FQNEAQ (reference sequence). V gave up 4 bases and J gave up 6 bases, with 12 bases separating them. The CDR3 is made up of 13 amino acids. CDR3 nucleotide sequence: TGTGCCAGCAGCTACGGCGGTGGGCCTGAAGCTTTCTTT. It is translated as CASSYGGGPEAFF.

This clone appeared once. The CDR3 region is CASSQGVLTHSGNTIYF. The DNA of the CDR3 is TGCGCCAGCAGCCAAGGAGTCCTGACCCACTCTGGAAACACCATATATTTT. The chain joins TRBV4-3 to TRBJ1-3, with D unresolved. Germline assignment: CDR1 LGHNA and CDR2 YSLEER. With 1 base removed from V and 0 bases from J, the gap between germline ends came to 13 bases. The CDR3 covers 17 residues.

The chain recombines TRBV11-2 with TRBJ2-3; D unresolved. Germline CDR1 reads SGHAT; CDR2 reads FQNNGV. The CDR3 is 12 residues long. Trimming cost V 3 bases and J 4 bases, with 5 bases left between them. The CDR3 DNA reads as TGTGCCAGCAGCTTGCAGGCAGATACGCAGTATTTT. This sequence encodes CASSLQADTQYF.

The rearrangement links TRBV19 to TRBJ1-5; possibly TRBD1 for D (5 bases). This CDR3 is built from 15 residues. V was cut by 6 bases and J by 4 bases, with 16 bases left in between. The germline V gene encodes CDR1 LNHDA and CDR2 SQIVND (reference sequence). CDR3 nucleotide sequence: TGTGCCAGTAGCATTTGGGACGTAGGGAATCAGCCCCAGCATTTT. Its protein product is CASSIWDVGNQPQHF.

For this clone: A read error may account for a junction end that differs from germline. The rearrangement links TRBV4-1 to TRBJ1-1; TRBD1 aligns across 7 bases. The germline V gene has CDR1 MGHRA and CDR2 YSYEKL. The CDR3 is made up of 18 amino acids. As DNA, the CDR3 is TGCGCCAGCAGCGAAATTTTCGCTCGGGACAGATTGAAAACTGAAGCTTTCTTT. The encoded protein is CASSEIFARDRLKTEAFF.

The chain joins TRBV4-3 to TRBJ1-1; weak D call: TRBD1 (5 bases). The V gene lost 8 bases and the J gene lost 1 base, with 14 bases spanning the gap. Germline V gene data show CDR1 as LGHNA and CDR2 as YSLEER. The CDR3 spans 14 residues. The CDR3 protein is CASSPGTTNTEAFF. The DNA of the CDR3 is TGCGCCAGCTCCCCAGGGACGACGAACACTGAAGCTTTCTTT.

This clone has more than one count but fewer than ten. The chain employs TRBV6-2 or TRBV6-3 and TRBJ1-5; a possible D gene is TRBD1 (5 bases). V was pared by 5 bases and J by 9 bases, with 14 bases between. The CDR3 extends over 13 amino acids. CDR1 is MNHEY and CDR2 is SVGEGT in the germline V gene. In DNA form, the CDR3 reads TGTGCCAGCAGTCAGGGAAGAGAGGTGCCCCAGCATTTT. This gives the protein CASSQGREVPQHF.

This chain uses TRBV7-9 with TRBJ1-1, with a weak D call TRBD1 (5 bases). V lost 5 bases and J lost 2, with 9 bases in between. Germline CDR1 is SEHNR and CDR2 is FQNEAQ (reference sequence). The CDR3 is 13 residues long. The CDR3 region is CASSLDSNTEAFF. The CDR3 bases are TGTGCCAGCAGCCTTGACAGTAACACTGAAGCTTTCTTT. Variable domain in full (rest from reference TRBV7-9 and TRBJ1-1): DTGVSQNPRHKITKRGQNVTFRCDPISEHNRLYWYRQTLGQGPEFLTYFQNEAQLEKSRLLSDRFSAERPKGSFSTLEIQRTEQGDSAMYLCASSLDSNTEAFFGQGTRLTVV.

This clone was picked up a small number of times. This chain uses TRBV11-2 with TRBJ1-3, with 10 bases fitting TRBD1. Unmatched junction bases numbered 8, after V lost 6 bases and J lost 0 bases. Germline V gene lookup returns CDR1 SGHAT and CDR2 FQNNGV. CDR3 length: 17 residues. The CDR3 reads CASSRWTGGISGNTIYF. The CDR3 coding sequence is TGTGCCAGCAGTCGCTGGACAGGGGGAATCTCTGGAAACACCATATATTTT.

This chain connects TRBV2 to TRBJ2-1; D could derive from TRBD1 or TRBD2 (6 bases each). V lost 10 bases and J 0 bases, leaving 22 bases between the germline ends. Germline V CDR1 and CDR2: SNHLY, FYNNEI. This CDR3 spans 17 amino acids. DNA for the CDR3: TGTGCCACCCCTGAAGGGGGACTGCCTCTCTCCTACAATGAGCAGTTCTTC. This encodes CATPEGGLPLSYNEQFF.

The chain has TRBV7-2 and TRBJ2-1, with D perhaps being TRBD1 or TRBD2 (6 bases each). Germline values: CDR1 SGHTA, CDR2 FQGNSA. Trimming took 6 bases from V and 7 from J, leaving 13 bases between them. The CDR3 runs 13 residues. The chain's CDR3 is CASRGGRVNEQFF. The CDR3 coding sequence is TGTGCCAGCAGAGGGGGGAGAGTTAATGAGCAGTTCTTC.

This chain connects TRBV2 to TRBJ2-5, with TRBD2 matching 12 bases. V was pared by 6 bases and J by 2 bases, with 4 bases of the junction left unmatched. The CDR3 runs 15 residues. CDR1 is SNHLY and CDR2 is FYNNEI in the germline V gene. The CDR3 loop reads CASRRTSGKQETQYF. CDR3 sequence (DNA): TGTGCCAGCAGAAGGACTAGCGGGAAACAAGAGACCCAGTACTTC.

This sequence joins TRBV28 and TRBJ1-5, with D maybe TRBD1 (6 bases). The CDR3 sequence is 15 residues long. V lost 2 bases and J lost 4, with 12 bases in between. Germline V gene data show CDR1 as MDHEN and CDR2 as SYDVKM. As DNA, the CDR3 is TGTGCCAGCAGTTTACTCGGGGGCGGAAATCAGCCCCAGCATTTT. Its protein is CASSLLGGGNQPQHF. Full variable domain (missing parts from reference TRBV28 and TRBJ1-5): DVKVTQSSRYLVKRTGEKVFLECVQDMDHENMFWYRQDPGLGLRLIYFSYDVKMKEKGDIPEGYSVSREKKERFSLILESASTNQTSMYLCASSLLGGGNQPQHFGDGTRLSIL.

CDR3 DNA sequence: TGTGCCTGTTTTTCCGGGAGCCCGAATTCACCCCTCCACTTT. Protein sequence: CACFSGSPNSPLHF. This chain joins TRBV30 and TRBJ1-6, with D uncertain. Germline CDR1 is GTSNPN and CDR2 is SVGIG (reference sequence). V lost 6 bases and J 7 bases, leaving 16 bases between the germline ends. CDR3 size: 14 residues.

CDR3 loop: CASSLGAGEQFF. The CDR3 bases are TGCGCCAGCAGCTTGGGGGCGGGTGAGCAGTTCTTC. This chain uses TRBV5-1 with TRBJ2-1, with TRBD2 as a possible D gene (5 bases). This CDR3 has 12 amino acids. V was shortened by 0 bases and J by 9 bases, with 7 bases between the two germline ends. Germline CDR1 is SGHRS and CDR2 is YFSETQ.